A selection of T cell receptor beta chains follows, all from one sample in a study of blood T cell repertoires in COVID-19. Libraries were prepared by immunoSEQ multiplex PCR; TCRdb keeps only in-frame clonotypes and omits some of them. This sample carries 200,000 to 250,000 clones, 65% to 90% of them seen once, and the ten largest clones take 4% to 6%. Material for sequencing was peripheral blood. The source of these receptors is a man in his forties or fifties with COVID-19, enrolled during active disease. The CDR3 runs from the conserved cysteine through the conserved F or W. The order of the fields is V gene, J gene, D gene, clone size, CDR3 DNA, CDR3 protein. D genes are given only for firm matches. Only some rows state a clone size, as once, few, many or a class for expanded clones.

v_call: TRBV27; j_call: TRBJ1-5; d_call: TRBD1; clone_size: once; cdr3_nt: TGTGCCAGCAGTTTAAGGACAGGGGTTCAGCCCCAGCATTTT; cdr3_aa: CASSLRTGVQPQHF
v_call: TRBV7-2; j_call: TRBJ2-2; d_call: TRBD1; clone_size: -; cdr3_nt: TGTGCCAGCAGCGGGACAGTAACCACCGGGGAGCTGTTTTTT; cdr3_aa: CASSGTVTTGELFF
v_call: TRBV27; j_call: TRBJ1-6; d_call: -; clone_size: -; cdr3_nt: TGTGCCAGCACCTTAGCCCGGACAGATAATTCACCCCTCCACTTT; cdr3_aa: CASTLARTDNSPLHF
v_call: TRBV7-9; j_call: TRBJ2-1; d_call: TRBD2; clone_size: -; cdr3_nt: TGTGCCAGCAGTCAACTAGCGGGGGGACTCAATGAGCAGTTCTTC; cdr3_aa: CASSQLAGGLNEQFF
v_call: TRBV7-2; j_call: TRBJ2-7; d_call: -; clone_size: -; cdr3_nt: TGTGCCAGCAGCTTGACGACAGGCTCCTACGAGCAGTACTTC; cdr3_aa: CASSLTTGSYEQYF
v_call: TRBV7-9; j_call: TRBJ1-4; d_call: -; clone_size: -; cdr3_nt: TGTGCCAGCAGCACCTCCCCGGGTGGTCGTAATGAAAAACTGTTTTTT; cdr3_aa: CASSTSPGGRNEKLFF
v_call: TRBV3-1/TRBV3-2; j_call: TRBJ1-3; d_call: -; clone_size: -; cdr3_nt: TGTGCCAGCAGCCTACAGCCTCCTGGAAACACCATATATTTT; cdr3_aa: CASSLQPPGNTIYF
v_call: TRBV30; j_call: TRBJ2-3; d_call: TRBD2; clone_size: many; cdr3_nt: TGTGCCTGGAGTACCGCGGGGGGGCGGCATACGCAGTATTTT; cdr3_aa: CAWSTAGGRHTQYF
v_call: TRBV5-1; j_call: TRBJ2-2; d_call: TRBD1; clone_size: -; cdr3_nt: TGCGCCAGCAGCAAGACAGGGGGCAACACCGGGGAGCTGTTTTTT; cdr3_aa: CASSKTGGNTGELFF
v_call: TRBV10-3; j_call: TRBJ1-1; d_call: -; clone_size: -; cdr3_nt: TGTGCCATCAGGGGGCTGAACACTGAAGCTTTCTTT; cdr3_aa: CAIRGLNTEAFF
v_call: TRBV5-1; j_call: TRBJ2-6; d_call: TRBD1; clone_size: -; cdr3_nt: TGCGCCAGCAGCGGAGGGACAGGGACTTTCCGCGTCCTGACTTTC; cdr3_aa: CASSGGTGTFRVLTF
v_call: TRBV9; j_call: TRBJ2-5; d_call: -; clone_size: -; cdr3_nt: TGTGCCAGCAGCCCCGGGGGGACACATAGCGAGACCCAGTACTTC; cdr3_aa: CASSPGGTHSETQYF
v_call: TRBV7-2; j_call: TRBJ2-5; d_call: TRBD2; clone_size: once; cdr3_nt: TGTGCCAGCACGCTCCTAGCGGGGGCAAGCCAAGAGACCCAGTACTTC; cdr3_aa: CASTLLAGASQETQYF
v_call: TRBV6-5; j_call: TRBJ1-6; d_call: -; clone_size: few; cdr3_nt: TGTGCCAGCAGTTGGCAGGGTAATTCACCCCTCCACTTT; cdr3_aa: CASSWQGNSPLHF
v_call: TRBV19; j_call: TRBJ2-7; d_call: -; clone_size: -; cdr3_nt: TGTGCCAGTAGCCCCGAAGACAGGTCCCACGAGCAGTACTTC; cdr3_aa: CASSPEDRSHEQYF
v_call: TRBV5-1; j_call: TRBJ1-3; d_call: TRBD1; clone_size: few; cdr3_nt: TGCGCCAGCAGCTTGGCAGGGACAGGGGGCCCCTTCTCTGGAAACACCATATATTTT; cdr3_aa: CASSLAGTGGPFSGNTIYF
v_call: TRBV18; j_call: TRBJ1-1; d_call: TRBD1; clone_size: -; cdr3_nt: TGTGCCAGCTCACCTTGGACAGGGGGAATGAACACTGAAGCTTTCTTT; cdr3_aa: CASSPWTGGMNTEAFF
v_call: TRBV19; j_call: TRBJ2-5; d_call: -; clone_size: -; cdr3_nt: TGTGCCAGTAGGAAATCGGGTATAGGGGCAGGGCAAGAGACCCAGTACTTC; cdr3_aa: CASRKSGIGAGQETQYF
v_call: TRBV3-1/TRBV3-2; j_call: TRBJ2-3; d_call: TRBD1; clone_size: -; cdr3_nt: TGTGCCAGCAGCCTCCTGGGACAGGGACTAAATACGCAGTATTTT; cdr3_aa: CASSLLGQGLNTQYF
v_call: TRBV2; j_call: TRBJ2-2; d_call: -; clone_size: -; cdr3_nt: TGTGCCAGCAGTGGTCAGGGCACCCACGCCGGGGAGCTGTTTTTT; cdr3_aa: CASSGQGTHAGELFF
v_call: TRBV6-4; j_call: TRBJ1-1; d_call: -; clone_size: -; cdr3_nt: TGTGCCAGCAAAGTAAGTAACAGGCAGAACACTGAAGCTTTCTTT; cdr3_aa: CASKVSNRQNTEAFF
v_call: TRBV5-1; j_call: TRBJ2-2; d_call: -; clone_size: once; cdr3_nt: TGCGCCAGCAGCTTGGTAGCGACGAGCACCGGGGAGCTGTTTTTT; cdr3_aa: CASSLVATSTGELFF
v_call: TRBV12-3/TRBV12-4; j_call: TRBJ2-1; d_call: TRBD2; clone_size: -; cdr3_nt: TGTGCCAGCGGTAGCGGGGGGGCCCTTGAGCAGTTCTTC; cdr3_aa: CASGSGGALEQFF